This T cell receptor (beta chain) was identified in a study of CD8 T cells in Susac syndrome. In the study overall: Blood was drawn from Susac syndrome patients while they were therapy-naive, on corticosteroids, or on intravenous immunoglobulin alone.

The diagnostic criteria were recently defined, and patients with Susac syndrome met them for definite or probable disease. The CD8+ and CD4+ T cells were negatively isolated, with the TEMRA cells enriched by FACS. It was with random hexamers that about 0.45 to 1 ug RNA was reverse transcribed. By means of immunoSEQ multiplex PCR, TCR beta CDR3 spanning 54 Vbeta and 13 Jbeta underwent amplification. Via MiXCR, TCRdb re-called the immunoSEQ multiplex PCR reads, giving one row per CDR3 protein. The sample holds 200,000 or so distinct CDR3 sequences; more than 90% are singletons and the top ten take around 0.092%. The clonotype was recovered from a human donor with Susac syndrome. The sample comprised CD4+ T cells from PBMCs.

The CDR3 region is CSAREAGNYGYTF. CDR3 coding DNA: TGCAGTGCTAGAGAGGCAGGAAACTATGGCTACACCTTC. The gene calls are TRBV20-1 and TRBJ1-2; D not resolved. The CDR3 contains 13 residues. V was pared by 0 bases and J by 2 bases, with 7 bases between. Per germline, CDR1 DFQATT and CDR2 SNEGSKA (reference sequence).